This T cell receptor beta chain was recovered during a study of blood T cell repertoires in COVID-19. Per the study methods: Nucleated cell number was recorded as an estimate derived from reference gene primer amplification. Here immunoSEQ multiplex PCR was the method, and the copy in TCRdb shows in-frame clones only, minus some. D and trimming come from the DNA, and the V and J calls and clone size come from that table. The sample comprises 270,000 or so clones, around 89% of which are singletons, and about 4.2% rests with the top ten. Germline loops: CDR1 LGHNA, CDR2 YNFKEQ. After removal of 1 base from V and 1 base from J, the junction contained 6 bases not matched to a gene. This CDR3 region has 16 residues.

The sample was peripheral blood. This chain uses TRBV4-2 with TRBJ2-7, with 8 bases identical to TRBD2. The clonotype originates from a man between 35 and 55 years old with acute or convalescent COVID-19. Here the CDR3 reads CASSQVISGGSYEQYF. The CDR3 DNA reads TGTGCCAGCAGCCAAGTGATAAGCGGGGGTTCCTACGAGCAGTACTTC.